This T cell receptor (beta chain) was documented in a study of human T cells and chemical hapten exposure. Overall study results and limits: The study found that DPC sensitization did not change TCRs above 1 in 1000 frequency.

This clonotype was seen repeatedly, ten times or more. Its antigen is still unknown. Regarding time point: healthy volunteer bleed at 2 weeks. Total RNA extraction was carried out from unfractionated whole blood. The junction had 4 bases not matched to a gene; V was cut back by 5 bases and J by 7 bases. CDR3 length: 12 amino acids. Germline V gives CDR1 SGHRS, CDR2 YFSETQ. TCRdb used MiXCR to reprocess the RACE reads, holding one entry per CDR3 protein. The table has tens of thousands of distinct CDR3 sequences, roughly 4% seen once. V is TRBV5-1 and J is TRBJ1-2; TRBD1 aligns across 8 bases. This TCR was recovered from a female donor in good health. Some clones in this sample may be carry-over from other donors' samples. Sequencing was carried out using whole blood. The CDR3 DNA follows: TGCGCCAGCAGAGGGACAGGAATTGGCTACACCTTC. Translation: CASRGTGIGYTF.